The 5 T cell receptor beta chains presented below share a single source sample, sequenced in a study of patients and donors after allogeneic stem cell transplantation. TCRdb used MiXCR to reprocess the RT-PCR reads, holding one entry per CDR3 protein. The sample lists about a million distinct CDR3 sequences, under 20% seen once, with around 5.5% in the top ten. Sequencing used blood, either unsorted or a sorted T cell fraction (not recorded which). These receptors originate from a human donor who was either an allogeneic HSCT recipient or a stem cell or donor lymphocyte infusion donor (not recorded which). It is not recorded whose cells these are; they may come from a transplant donor.

This clonotype was counted between two and nine times. The rearrangement uses TRBV3-1 and TRBJ2-1, with D possibly being TRBD1 or TRBD2 (5 bases each). The CDR3 length is 15 residues. V lost 1 base to trimming and J lost 9 bases, with 16 bases between them. From germline, CDR1 is LGHDT and CDR2 YNNKEL (reference sequence). This CDR3 is CASSQVRGGSGEQFF. The CDR3 nucleotides read TGTGCCAGCAGCCAAGTTCGGGGCGGATCCGGTGAGCAGTTCTTC.

This clonotype was seen a handful of times. The rearrangement joins TRBV5-4 to TRBJ2-3; D may be TRBD1 (6 bases). Germline values: CDR1 SGHNT, CDR2 YYREEE (reference sequence). Trimming took 3 bases from V and 2 from J, leaving 19 bases between them. CDR3 size: 17 residues. CDR3 protein: CASSYRASRWVTDTQYF. The CDR3 nucleotides are TGTGCCAGCAGCTACAGGGCCTCCCGTTGGGTCACAGATACGCAGTATTTT. Supplemented by reference TRBV5-4 and TRBJ2-3, the full variable domain reads ETGVTQSPTHLIKTRGQQVTLRCSSQSGHNTVSWYQQALGQGPQFIFQYYREEENGRGNFPPRFSGLQFPNYSSELNVNALELDDSALYLCASSYRASRWVTDTQYFGPGTRLTVL.

Only a few counts were recorded for this clonotype. This chain uses TRBV7-9 with TRBJ1-2; the D gene is possibly TRBD1 (6 bases). Germline lookup yields CDR1 SEHNR and CDR2 FQNEAQ (reference sequence). The CDR3 has 13 amino acids. With 6 bases removed from V and 5 bases from J, the gap between germline ends came to 13 bases. The CDR3 DNA reads as TGTGCCAGCAGTACGAAAGGGGGTTATGGCTACACCTTC. Residues: CASSTKGGYGYTF.

This clonotype occurred a few times. CDR3 nucleotide sequence: TGTGCCAGCAGTGATCCCTCCGTTGCTGGCTACACCTTC. Encoded protein: CASSDPSVAGYTF. J is TRBJ1-2 and V is TRBV2; D uncertain. Germline V gene sequence: CDR1 SNHLY, CDR2 FYNNEI. The CDR3 consists of 13 residues. The ends were cut back, 3 bases at V and 7 bases at J, with 12 bases in the middle. The full variable domain, in which reference TRBV2 and TRBJ1-2 provide the parts outside the CDR3, is EPEVTQTPSHQVTQMGQEVILRCVPISNHLYFYWYRQILGQKVEFLVSFYNNEISEKSEIFDDQFSVERPDGSNFTLKIRSTKLEDSAMYFCASSDPSVAGYTFGSGTRLTVV.

This clonotype was observed at least ten times. The V call is TRBV12-3 or TRBV12-4, the J call TRBJ2-3, with D unresolved. The CDR3 runs 13 residues. The V end was cut by 6 bases, the J end by 4 bases, with 11 bases between. The CDR3 DNA follows: TGTGCCAGCAGCCTAGGCAGCGCAGATACGCAGTATTTT. Protein: CASSLGSADTQYF.